This T cell receptor (beta chain) originates from a study of shared clonotypes between healthy human individuals. Sequencing used immunoSEQ multiplex PCR; TCRdb keeps in-frame clones, though not all of them. The sample includes some 2,000,000 clones, 90% to 96% of them seen just once. The CDR3 spans 15 residues. Germline V gene sequence: CDR1 SGHRS, CDR2 YFSETQ. The germline V and J ends were trimmed by 3 bases and 1 base, with 10 bases remaining between them. The TCR originated in a man aged 18 to 29 in good health. The chain has TRBV5-1 and TRBJ2-2; no firm D call. The specimen was naive CD4+ T cells sorted from blood. Subset specified: CD45RA+ positively selected. The CDR3 nucleotides read TGCGCCAGCAGCTCCGGTGATCGGAACACCGGGGAGCTGTTTTTT. Encoded protein: CASSSGDRNTGELFF.